This TCR beta chain originates from a study of human T cells and chemical hapten exposure. Study-level information: Alopecia areata, totalis and universalis patients, mostly female, were included. Study-wide points: There were significantly more large CDR3 similarity clusters among expanded TCRs than among controls.

Regarding time point: patch test 3, about 24 weeks after DPC sensitization. The treatment is: therapeutic diphenylcyclopropenone sensitization with weekly scalp DPC. Patches went on only after blood had been drawn each time. Non-pregnant alopecia patients aged 18 to 70, suitable for DPC therapy. This clonotype was detected a few times. No antigen is known for it. The CDR3 has 13 residues. V was cut by 7 bases and J by 6 bases, with 12 bases left in between. Looked up from germline, CDR1 is MDHEN and CDR2 is SYDVKM. TCRdb fed the RACE reads into MiXCR, producing one record per CDR3 protein. Of roughly 200,000 distinct CDR3 sequences listed, around 23% are singletons.

The chain links TRBV28 to TRBJ2-2; no firm D call. This receptor was taken from a woman in her forties with alopecia areata. Some clones in this sample may be carry-over from other donors' samples. Sequenced material: whole blood, taken in connection with sensitization to the hapten diphenylcyclopropenone (DPC). CDR3 sequence: CASTSWRPGELFF. Written as DNA, the CDR3 is TGTGCCAGCACCTCCTGGCGGCCCGGGGAGCTGTTTTTT.